What follows is one TCR beta chain and its context. The target antigen is unknown. The read ends 3 residues shy of where the CDR3 ends; the end is completed using the germline J gene. The sample originates from a study of Tregs in tolerant kidney transplant recipients. Regarding the study as a whole: Tregs expanded with activated donor B cells seemed most donor-specific. Biological reproducibility was not directly addressed in this study. Tolerant patients' donor-specific Tregs expanded beyond overall Tregs, suggesting antigen-driven growth.

This CDR3 is built from 16 residues. CDR1 and CDR2 from the germline V gene are SNHLY and FYNNEI. Trimming stripped 7 bases from V and 5 bases from J, with 21 bases between. Thawed PBMCs were FACS-sorted into unstimulated CD4+CD25+CD127- regulatory T cells, CD4+CD25- non-regulatory cells, CD4 and CD8 cells. Only in-frame clones appear in the TCRdb table, and some are missing; sequencing was by immunoSEQ multiplex PCR. The sample includes fewer than 40,000 clones. This chain joins TRBV2 and TRBJ2-1; D is perhaps TRBD1 (5 bases). The source material was CD8+ T cells from blood, sampled before the transplant. This TCR was sampled from a human donor who received a combined kidney and bone marrow transplant. CDR3 amino acids: CASTEGRVGQHNEQFF. The part of the CDR3 DNA that was read is TGTGCCAGCACCGAAGGCAGGGTCGGCCAGCACAATGAG.